The 23 T cell receptor beta chains below were found in one sample sequenced in a study of T cell repertoires in cytomegalovirus infection. From the reads, TCRdb called clonotypes with MiXCR, one entry per CDR3 protein. The sample holds 150,000 to 200,000 distinct CDR3 sequences, approximately 17% seen once. The specimen sequenced was CD8+ T cells from PBMCs. These TCRs come from a human donor in good health (CMV status not recorded). Some clones in this sample may be carry-over from other donors' samples.

This clonotype has more than one count but fewer than ten. V gene TRBV28 combines with J gene TRBJ2-1; TRBD1 matches 9 bases. This CDR3 contains 16 residues. Germline V gene sequence: CDR1 MDHEN, CDR2 SYDVKM. The V gene end was trimmed by 5 bases and the J gene end by 7 bases; junction bases not matched to a gene: 12. The CDR3 DNA is TGTGCCAGCAGTCCCGGGACAGGGTCTAATTGGAATGAGCAGTTCTTC. It is translated as CASSPGTGSNWNEQFF.

This clonotype was seen more than once but under ten times. V and J are TRBV7-8 and TRBJ1-1, with a weak D call TRBD1 (5 bases). This CDR3 spans 15 amino acids. Germline V gene sequence: CDR1 SGHVS, CDR2 FQNEAQ. The V and J ends lost 1 base and 4 bases respectively, with 13 bases between them. This CDR3 is CASSLGQGWTTEAFF. Written as DNA, the CDR3 is TGTGCCAGCAGCTTAGGCCAGGGATGGACCACTGAAGCTTTCTTT.

The rearrangement links TRBV27 to TRBJ2-1, with 7 bases identical to TRBD2. Losses at the gene ends were 4 bases for V and 15 bases for J; bases not matched to a gene: 12. This CDR3 has 13 residues. Germline V gene lookup returns CDR1 MNHEY and CDR2 SMNVEV (reference sequence). The CDR3 loop is CASSSSLAAFSFF. The CDR3 DNA sequence: TGTGCCAGCAGTTCATCTCTAGCGGCCTTTTCGTTCTTC.

The J gene is TRBJ1-6, the V gene TRBV6-1; 8 bases align to TRBD1. CDR1 and CDR2 (germline): MNHNS, SASEGT. After removal of 6 bases from V and 7 bases from J, the junction contained 5 bases not matched to a gene. The CDR3 extends over 14 amino acids. The CDR3 spells CASRQGTGNSPLHF. DNA for the CDR3: TGTGCCAGCAGACAGGGGACAGGAAATTCACCCCTCCACTTT.

This clonotype was counted ten times or more. The CDR3 DNA reads as TGTGCCAGCAGCTTATCAAGGCTAGCTGACGGAGAGACCCAGTACTTC. Translated, it gives CASSLSRLADGETQYF. The chain recombines TRBV7-9 with TRBJ2-5; D perhaps matches TRBD2 (5 bases). Trimming took off 2 bases at V and 4 bases at J, with 17 bases between the two ends. The germline CDR1 and CDR2 sequences are SEHNR and FQNEAQ (reference sequence). The CDR3 length is 16 residues. Full variable domain (missing parts from reference TRBV7-9 and TRBJ2-5): DTGVSQNPRHKITKRGQNVTFRCDPISEHNRLYWYRQTLGQGPEFLTYFQNEAQLEKSRLLSDRFSAERPKGSFSTLEIQRTEQGDSAMYLCASSLSRLADGETQYFGPGTRLLVL.

The chain recombines TRBV20-1 with TRBJ2-3; 8 bases agree with TRBD2. The J segment lost 5 bases and the V segment lost 6 bases, leaving 13 bases of the junction unmatched. The length of the CDR3 is 15 residues. CDR1 is DFQATT, CDR2 SNEGSKA, per germline (reference sequence). The CDR3 here is CSAPRLAGKKDTQYF. DNA of the CDR3: TGCAGTGCCCCCCGGCTAGCGGGCAAAAAAGATACGCAGTATTTT.

This sequence joins TRBV7-2 and TRBJ2-7; TRBD1 matches at 10 bases. The CDR3 loop spans 14 amino acids. Germline V gives CDR1 SGHTA, CDR2 FQGNSA. Losses at the gene ends were 4 bases for V and 3 bases for J; bases not matched to a gene: 3. The CDR3 nucleotides read TGTGCCAGCAGCTGGGACAGGGGCAGCTACGAGCAGTACTTC. It specifies CASSWDRGSYEQYF. The full variable domain, with the rest looked up from reference TRBV7-2 and TRBJ2-7, is GAGVSQSPSNKVTEKGKDVELRCDPISGHTALYWYRQSLGQGLEFLIYFQGNSAPDKSGLPSDRFSAERTGGSVSTLTIQRTQQEDSAVYLCASSWDRGSYEQYFGPGTRLTVT.

The V call is TRBV20-1, the J call TRBJ1-2; D gene ambiguous. The V gene lost 0 bases and the J gene lost 3 bases, with 17 bases spanning the gap. The germline V gene has CDR1 DFQATT and CDR2 SNEGSKA (reference sequence). The CDR3 is made up of 16 amino acids. CDR3 sequence: CSARDQRARRDYGYTF. The CDR3 DNA is TGCAGTGCTAGAGATCAGAGAGCCCGGCGGGACTATGGCTACACCTTC.

CDR3 region: CASSFLSGSYNEQFF. In nucleotides, the CDR3 is TGTGCCAGCAGTTTTCTCAGCGGGTCCTACAATGAGCAGTTCTTC. The chain employs TRBV28 and TRBJ2-1, with D tentatively TRBD2 (6 bases). The CDR3 covers 15 residues. Germline CDR1 MDHEN, CDR2 SYDVKM. The germline V and J ends were trimmed by 3 bases and 1 base, with 10 bases remaining between them.

The sample holds a few counts of this clonotype. The chain recombines TRBV7-6 with TRBJ1-2; D remains unclear. There are 14 residues in the CDR3. Germline V lookup: CDR1 SGHVS, CDR2 FNYEAQ. Between the trimmed V and J ends, which lost 1 base and 7 bases, there was a span of 13 bases. In DNA, the CDR3 is TGTGCCAGCAGCTTAGAGGCGCGGCGGGGTGGCTACACCTTC. It is translated as CASSLEARRGGYTF.

V usage is TRBV5-5 and J usage is TRBJ2-1; 10 nucleotides line up with TRBD2. In germline, CDR1 is SGHKS, CDR2 YYEKEE (reference sequence). V was pared by 4 bases and J by 7 bases, with 8 bases of the junction left unmatched. This CDR3 contains 15 residues. For the CDR3, the DNA is TGTGCCAGCAGCCTCTCCTTAGCGGGAGGTAATGAGCAGTTCTTC. Protein product: CASSLSLAGGNEQFF. The entire variable domain, with the rest obtained from reference TRBV5-5 and TRBJ2-1, is as follows: DAGVTQSPTHLIKTRGQQVTLRCSPISGHKSVSWYQQVLGQGPQFIFQYYEKEERGRGNFPDRFSARQFPNYSSELNVNALLLGDSALYLCASSLSLAGGNEQFFGPGTRLTVL.

This chain uses TRBV7-8 with TRBJ2-2; perhaps TRBD2 as D (6 bases). The germline gives CDR1 SGHVS, CDR2 FQNEAQ. V was cut by 6 bases and J by 7 bases, with 12 bases left in between. The CDR3 is 13 residues long. The CDR3 region is CASSHGTFGELFF. DNA for the CDR3: TGTGCCAGCAGTCATGGGACTTTCGGGGAGCTGTTTTTT.

This chain links TRBV24-1 with TRBJ2-1; 10 bases fit TRBD2. CDR1 and CDR2 (germline): KGHDR, SFDVKD. V gave up 5 bases and J gave up 7 bases; unmatched junction bases: 7. The CDR3 sequence is 15 residues long. CDR3 DNA sequence: TGTGCCACCAGTGCTCTAGCGGGAGAACGAAATGAGCAGTTCTTC. It encodes CATSALAGERNEQFF.

The chain combines TRBV2 with TRBJ2-7; 7 nucleotides align to TRBD2. The CDR3 totals 15 residues. V lost 2 bases, J lost 4 bases, and 8 bases stayed unmatched. CDR1 is SNHLY and CDR2 is FYNNEI in the germline V gene. The CDR3 sequence: CASSEKWQGGYEQYF. The DNA of the CDR3 is TGTGCCAGCAGTGAAAAGTGGCAGGGAGGGTACGAGCAGTACTTC.

The table lists this clonotype with a few counts. V and J are TRBV7-4 and TRBJ2-1; 7 nucleotides align to TRBD1. Trimming at V came to 1 base and at J to 4 bases, leaving 10 bases not matched to a gene. In germline, CDR1 is SGHVT, CDR2 SQSDAQ. CDR3 length: 17 residues. In nucleotides, the CDR3 is TGTGCCAGCAGCTTAGGGGCCCGGGACAGAGATTACAATGAGCAGTTCTTC. Translated: CASSLGARDRDYNEQFF.

The V gene is TRBV28, the J gene TRBJ2-7; 7 nucleotides line up with TRBD1. From germline, CDR1 is MDHEN and CDR2 SYDVKM. V shed 4 bases, J shed 2 bases, and the junction held 8 bases outside the gene matches. The CDR3 totals 15 residues. Here the CDR3 DNA reads TGTGCCAGCAGTTCCCCCCGGACAGGAACCTACGAGCAGTACTTC. This codes for CASSSPRTGTYEQYF.

The gene calls are TRBV6-2 or TRBV6-3 and TRBJ2-2, with unresolved D. There are 13 residues in the CDR3. CDR1 and CDR2 (germline): MNHEY, SVGEGT. Trimming shortened V by 2 bases and J by 5 bases, and 6 bases separated the two germline ends. The CDR3: CASSYKWTGELFF. The CDR3 DNA follows: TGTGCCAGCAGTTACAAGTGGACCGGGGAGCTGTTTTTT.

This clonotype was counted between two and nine times. This chain links TRBV5-5 with TRBJ2-7; D call uncertain. The length of the CDR3 is 12 residues. CDR1 is SGHKS and CDR2 is YYEKEE in the germline V gene (reference sequence). Trimming removed 6 bases from V and 0 bases from J, with 7 bases in between. This CDR3 is CASTTDSYEQYF. Written as DNA, the CDR3 is TGTGCCAGCACCACCGACTCCTACGAGCAGTACTTC.

This clonotype appeared a few times. The gene calls are TRBV7-2 and TRBJ2-7; 7 nucleotides match TRBD1. The V segment lost 5 bases and the J segment 6 bases; nucleotides outside the gene matches: 4. From germline, CDR1 is SGHTA and CDR2 FQGNSA. There are 12 residues in the CDR3. Here the CDR3 DNA reads TGTGCCAGCAGCGCTACAGGGGCCGAGCAGTACTTC. Amino acid sequence: CASSATGAEQYF.

This clonotype was observed a handful of times. The chain combines TRBV12-3 or TRBV12-4 with TRBJ1-4, with a weak D call TRBD1 (5 bases). Between the trimmed V and J ends, which lost 6 bases and 12 bases, there was a span of 17 bases. This CDR3 has 13 residues. The CDR3, as DNA: TGTGCCAGCAGCCTTGGGGGTATGAATGAACTGTTTTTT. Translating it yields CASSLGGMNELFF.

The chain uses TRBV11-2 and TRBJ2-5; no clear D gene. This CDR3 is built from 14 residues. The V end lost 6 bases, the J end lost 1 base, and 12 bases lay between the germline ends. Looked up from germline, CDR1 is SGHAT and CDR2 is FQNNGV. The CDR3 reads CASSLSRLQETQYF. The DNA for the CDR3 is TGTGCCAGCAGTCTTTCCCGCCTCCAAGAGACCCAGTACTTC. Looking up the rest from reference TRBV11-2 and TRBJ2-5 gives the full variable domain: EAGVAQSPRYKIIEKRQSVAFWCNPISGHATLYWYQQILGQGPKLLIQFQNNGVVDDSQLPKDRFSAERLKGVDSTLKIQPAKLEDSAVYLCASSLSRLQETQYFGPGTRLLVL.

This clonotype was seen a handful of times. This chain uses TRBV7-2 with TRBJ2-1; D is perhaps TRBD1 (5 bases). There are 14 residues in the CDR3. Trimming shortened V by 2 bases and J by 5 bases, and 10 bases separated the two germline ends. The germline CDR1 and CDR2 sequences are SGHTA and FQGNSA. CDR3 coding DNA: TGTGCCAGCAGCTTAAAAGACAGCCACAATGAGCAGTTCTTC. Residues: CASSLKDSHNEQFF.

This clonotype was recorded a few times. This chain connects TRBV6-1 to TRBJ2-1; 8 bases are shared with TRBD1. Losses at the gene ends were 6 bases for V and 4 bases for J; bases not matched to a gene: 2. The CDR3 loop spans 13 amino acids. Germline CDR1 is MNHNS and CDR2 is SASEGT. CDR3 sequence: CASRDREYNEQFF. In DNA form, the CDR3 reads TGTGCCAGCAGGGACAGGGAGTACAATGAGCAGTTCTTC.